The T cell receptor (beta chain) under discussion was sequenced for a study of blood T cell repertoires in COVID-19. Study at large: Both acute and convalescent COVID-19 samples were obtained from the United States, Italy and Spain. T cells, B-cell-depleted T cells, or PBMCs provided the cDNA or gDNA that served as material.

In the authors' methods: Scientists estimated how many nucleated cells there were by amplifying reference gene primers. Using immunoSEQ multiplex PCR, the repertoire was profiled, and TCRdb retains in-frame clones only, with some absent. Clonal size and the V and J genes are those of that table, whereas D and trimming came from the DNA. The repertoire consists of about 320,000 clones, with over 90% occurring once and the leading ten covering about 4.2%. CDR1 is SGHDT, CDR2 YYEEEE, per germline. V was shortened by 0 bases and J by 3 bases, with 7 bases between the two germline ends. This CDR3 spans 13 amino acids. There are a few counts of this clone.

The TCR sequence derives from a woman under 40 who had been exposed to COVID-19. The chain links TRBV5-6 to TRBJ2-7, with D maybe TRBD1 (5 bases). Sequenced sample: PBMCs or T cells enriched from blood (not recorded which). CDR3 nucleotide sequence: TGTGCCAGCAGCTTGGGACAGAACTACGAGCAGTACTTC. Its protein is CASSLGQNYEQYF.